The 5 T cell receptor beta chains given below trace back to one sample, sequenced in a study of T cell changes during pregnancy in multiple sclerosis. Only in-frame clones appear in the TCRdb table, and some are missing; sequencing was by immunoSEQ multiplex PCR. The sample lists around 48,000 clones, roughly 92% occurring once. The sample consisted of CD4+ T cells from peripheral blood mononuclear cells, taken in the third trimester of pregnancy. All receptors derive from a female donor with multiple sclerosis, enrolled in a pregnancy study.

This clone was found once. V gene TRBV28 combines with J gene TRBJ1-1; TRBD1 aligns across 8 bases. Germline V lookup: CDR1 MDHEN, CDR2 SYDVKM. The CDR3 has 14 residues. V gave up 5 bases and J gave up 5 bases; unmatched junction bases: 7. Here the CDR3 reads CASSAGTGGTEAFF. CDR3 in DNA: TGTGCCAGCAGTGCCGGAACAGGGGGAACTGAAGCTTTCTTT.

This clone occurred once. The V and J genes are TRBV25-1 and TRBJ2-1; 11 bases fit TRBD2. J was trimmed by 1 base and V by 4 bases; bases with no gene match: 9. Germline-derived CDR1 and CDR2 are MGHDK and SYGVNS. The CDR3 has 18 amino acids. The CDR3, as DNA: TGTGCCAGCAGTGTACTTCCGGGACTAGCGGAGTCCTACAATGAGCAGTTCTTC. Its protein product is CASSVLPGLAESYNEQFF.

The V gene is TRBV29-1, the J gene TRBJ2-5; possibly TRBD1 for D (6 bases). Looked up from germline, CDR1 is SQVTM and CDR2 is ANQGSEA. The CDR3 totals 10 residues. Trimming shortened V by 6 bases and J by 14 bases, and 16 bases separated the two germline ends. CDR3: CSVLQGSCYF. The CDR3 coding sequence is TGCAGCGTGCTACAGGGTTCCTGTTACTTC. The full variable domain, with the rest looked up from reference TRBV29-1 and TRBJ2-5, is SAVISQKPSRDICQRGTSLTIQCQVDSQVTMMFWYRQQPGQSLTLIATANQGSEATYESGFVIDKFPISRPNLTFSTLTVSNMSPEDSSIYLCSVLQGSCYFGPGTRLLVL.

The V and J genes are TRBV10-1 and TRBJ1-5, with no clear D. This CDR3 spans 12 amino acids. Trimming pared 8 bases from V and 7 bases from J, leaving 12 bases between. Looked up from germline, CDR1 is WNHNN and CDR2 is SYGVQD (reference sequence). CDR3 sequence reads: CASVKGVQPQHF. The CDR3 coding sequence is TGCGCCAGCGTGAAGGGAGTCCAGCCCCAGCATTTT.

The chain is built from TRBV27 and TRBJ2-1; 8 nucleotides match TRBD2. CDR3 length: 16 residues. V shed 3 bases and J 7 bases; nucleotides not matched to a gene: 11. Germline CDR1 and CDR2: MNHEY and SMNVEV (reference sequence). In DNA form, the CDR3 reads TGTGCCAGCAGTTTTAGAGACGGGAGGGCCGGGAATGAGCAGTTCTTC. It codes for CASSFRDGRAGNEQFF.